The rows below give T cell receptor beta chains drawn from one sample of a study of cytomegalovirus exposure and HLA in healthy donors. Profiled with immunoSEQ multiplex PCR; TCRdb holds only in-frame clones, not every one. The table shows 95,000 to 150,000 clones, with about two thirds occurring only once. The source material was PBMCs. The origin of the receptors is a woman between 40 and 55 years old in good health and CMV-seropositive. The CDR3 runs from the conserved cysteine through the conserved F or W. Fields, in order: clone size, V gene, J gene, CDR3 protein. Where a row states a size, it is once, few, many or the class of an expanded clone; other rows omit it.

>-|TRBV5-1|TRBJ2-5
CASSSDSPETQYF
>-|TRBV7-6|TRBJ1-1
CASSLAGAYTEAFF
>-|TRBV14|TRBJ2-1
CASSLYSGNEQFF
>few|TRBV6-5|TRBJ2-1
CASRRGLAGYNEQFF
>-|TRBV6-5|TRBJ1-4
CASSQGDRRREKLFF
>-|TRBV10-3|TRBJ1-1
CAISESTGNTEAFF
>once|TRBV4-1|TRBJ2-1
CASSQDQGGNEQFF
>-|TRBV29-1|TRBJ2-1
CSVRSPYYNEQFF
>-|TRBV9|TRBJ2-1
CASTKTTQNNEQFF
>-|TRBV12-5|TRBJ2-7
CASGPRRGGEQYF
>-|TRBV2|TRBJ2-5
CASSVVRGAETQYF
>-|TRBV19|TRBJ2-2
CATGQGGNTGELFF
>-|TRBV6-5|TRBJ1-1
CASSYAGLKNTEAFF
>-|TRBV6-1|TRBJ2-4
CASQTGEGAKNIQYF
>-|TRBV18|TRBJ2-5
CASSPPGQGTETQYF
>-|TRBV6-5|TRBJ1-2
CASSSLSTANYGYTF
>-|TRBV18|TRBJ2-3
CASSPEGAGDTQYF
>-|TRBV5-5|TRBJ1-5
CASSDRGYQPQHF
>-|TRBV7-9|TRBJ1-1
CASSLGWDRNTEAFF
>few|TRBV7-2|TRBJ1-1
CASSPPDRKYTEAFF
>few|TRBV6-5|TRBJ2-7
CASSNPGTASYEQYF
>-|TRBV5-1|TRBJ2-3
CASSTFLAGGPDTQYF
>-|TRBV6-5|TRBJ2-5
CASRRTGVRETQYF
>-|TRBV11-1|TRBJ2-5
CASSLGSFGTQYF
>-|TRBV18|TRBJ2-7
CASSPGTGNYEQYF
>-|TRBV11-2|TRBJ1-3
CASSLTGFGNTIYF
>few|TRBV9|TRBJ2-2
CASSVDPGPNTGELFF
>-|TRBV5-6|TRBJ1-6
CASSWGQGSSYNSPLHF
>-|TRBV13|TRBJ2-5
CASSTRVVETQYF
>-|TRBV14|TRBJ2-2
CASRRAGSDGELFF
>-|TRBV5-1|TRBJ1-1
CASSLGPSGGPLQAFF
>once|TRBV4-1|TRBJ2-7
CASSQDRDWRYEQYF
>once|TRBV14|TRBJ1-2
CASSHDRGRGGYTF
>once|TRBV5-4|TRBJ2-5
CASSLDGLAGDQETQYF
>-|TRBV4-3|TRBJ2-7
CASSQGSDSSYEQYF
>-|TRBV10-3|TRBJ1-2
CAISESPGPYGYTF
>-|TRBV6-5|TRBJ2-5
CASRGSPGYQETQYF
>-|TRBV7-8|TRBJ2-1
CASSLALAEQFF
>once|TRBV5-1|TRBJ2-3
CASREASTDTQYF
>-|TRBV28|TRBJ2-5
CASRGQGTGETQYF
>-|TRBV15|TRBJ1-1
CATSRDRGRAMNTEAFF
>few|TRBV9|TRBJ2-5
CASSVESNQETQYF
>-|TRBV6-5|TRBJ1-2
CASSKGQGYGYTF
>-|TRBV11-2|TRBJ1-5
CASSLSGVSNQPQHF
>-|TRBV19|TRBJ2-7
CASSEQGVEQYF
>once|TRBV5-4|TRBJ2-1
CASSAGGSAARDEQFF
>once|TRBV6-5|TRBJ2-1
CASRDTSGLYNEQFF
>-|TRBV7-2|TRBJ1-5
CASSLARGGWDQPQHF
>few|TRBV5-6|TRBJ1-5
CASSSGGLGQPQHF
>-|TRBV4-2|TRBJ1-5
CASSQDSGGGNSNQPQHF
>-|TRBV5-4|TRBJ2-5
CASSPLGGIQETQYF
>-|TRBV21-1|TRBJ2-3
CASSKSGEGQGNPDTQYF
>-|TRBV29-1|TRBJ2-7
CSVQGGPGIEQYF
>-|TRBV6-5|TRBJ1-6
CASLSGNSPLHF
>-|TRBV27|TRBJ1-1
CASSPPGGNTEAFF